A selection of T cell receptor beta chains follows, all from one sample in a study of ipilimumab plus nivolumab after autologous stem cell transplantation. Clones were sequenced by immunoSEQ multiplex PCR, and TCRdb holds only the in-frame ones, with some missing. The sample records about 83,000 clones, more than 80% being singletons. This sample comprised PBMCs, obtained in a trial of ipilimumab plus nivolumab as post-transplant consolidation. These receptors were taken from a male donor with diffuse large B-cell lymphoma. Both conserved end residues are part of each CDR3. A D gene is named only where the DNA matches it firmly. Part of the rows lack a size; the others show once, few, many or a class for expanded clones.

J gene: TRBJ2-1
V gene: TRBV14
clone size: NA
D gene: TRBD1
CDR3 DNA: TGTGCCAGCAGAGAGACAGGGGGAAAATACAATGAGCAGTTCTTC
CDR3 protein: CASRETGGKYNEQFF

J gene: TRBJ2-2
V gene: TRBV19
clone size: NA
D gene: NA
CDR3 DNA: TGTGCCAGTAGTTACGACTATCCAAAACCCACCGGGGAGCTGTTTTTT
CDR3 protein: CASSYDYPKPTGELFF

J gene: TRBJ2-1
V gene: TRBV30
clone size: NA
D gene: TRBD1
CDR3 DNA: TGTGCCTGGTGGCAGGGGGCAAACAATGAGCAGTTCTTC
CDR3 protein: CAWWQGANNEQFF

J gene: TRBJ2-4
V gene: TRBV19
clone size: NA
D gene: NA
CDR3 DNA: TGTGCCAGTAGTATATCCCGACAGCCTCTAGCCAAAAACATTCAGTACTTC
CDR3 protein: CASSISRQPLAKNIQYF

J gene: TRBJ1-3
V gene: TRBV5-6
clone size: NA
D gene: NA
CDR3 DNA: TGTGCCAGCAGCTTGGAGGCGGGAAACACCATATATTTT
CDR3 protein: CASSLEAGNTIYF

J gene: TRBJ1-4
V gene: TRBV5-1
clone size: NA
D gene: NA
CDR3 DNA: TGCGCCAGCAGCTTGCAGGGCGGTGGAAAAGGAAAACTGTTTTTT
CDR3 protein: CASSLQGGGKGKLFF

J gene: TRBJ2-3
V gene: TRBV19
clone size: NA
D gene: NA
CDR3 DNA: TGTGCCAGTAGCTCAAATCAACGGGCCAAATTTCATACGCAGTATTTT
CDR3 protein: CASSSNQRAKFHTQYF

J gene: TRBJ1-1
V gene: TRBV4-1
clone size: few
D gene: TRBD1
CDR3 DNA: TGCGCCAGCAGCCTACGAGACAGGGCGAACACTGAAGCTTTCTTT
CDR3 protein: CASSLRDRANTEAFF

J gene: TRBJ2-5
V gene: TRBV11-1
clone size: NA
D gene: TRBD2
CDR3 DNA: TGTGCCAGCAGCCGTTCCTCGGGCGGGGGACAAGAGACCCAGTACTTC
CDR3 protein: CASSRSSGGGQETQYF

J gene: TRBJ1-1
V gene: TRBV29-1
clone size: NA
D gene: NA
CDR3 DNA: TGCAGCGTTGTGGCAGGCCCGGACATGGAAGCTTTCTTT
CDR3 protein: CSVVAGPDMEAFF

J gene: TRBJ1-2
V gene: TRBV6-5
clone size: NA
D gene: TRBD1
CDR3 DNA: TGTGCCAGCACACGGGACAGGGAGGGCTACACCTTC
CDR3 protein: CASTRDREGYTF

J gene: TRBJ1-2
V gene: TRBV4-3
clone size: NA
D gene: NA
CDR3 DNA: TGCGCCAGCAGCCAAGCCGTTGACAGGTATTATGGCTACACCTTC
CDR3 protein: CASSQAVDRYYGYTF

J gene: TRBJ1-4
V gene: TRBV18
clone size: NA
D gene: NA
CDR3 DNA: TGTGCCAGCTCACCGTTAATGGGGGATGAAAAACTGTTTTTT
CDR3 protein: CASSPLMGDEKLFF

J gene: TRBJ1-2
V gene: TRBV4-1
clone size: NA
D gene: TRBD1
CDR3 DNA: TGCGCCAGCAGCCAGGGACAGGGGGCGCATCCTAACTATGGCTACACCTTC
CDR3 protein: CASSQGQGAHPNYGYTF

J gene: TRBJ1-2
V gene: TRBV5-6
clone size: NA
D gene: NA
CDR3 DNA: TGTGCCAGCAGCTTGTGGCAGCGGTCCCCCGCAAACTATGGCTACACCTTC
CDR3 protein: CASSLWQRSPANYGYTF

J gene: TRBJ2-1
V gene: TRBV7-3
clone size: NA
D gene: NA
CDR3 DNA: TGTGCCAGCAGCGGTGGCCGCACCTACAATGAGCAGTTCTTC
CDR3 protein: CASSGGRTYNEQFF

J gene: TRBJ2-3
V gene: TRBV11-1
clone size: few
D gene: TRBD2
CDR3 DNA: TGTGCCAGCAGCAGACTAGCGGGGATGGATCCCGGAGATACGCAGTATTTT
CDR3 protein: CASSRLAGMDPGDTQYF

J gene: TRBJ2-1
V gene: TRBV5-1
clone size: NA
D gene: NA
CDR3 DNA: TGCGCCAGCAGTTTTACTAACAATGAGCAGTTCTTC
CDR3 protein: CASSFTNNEQFF

J gene: TRBJ1-3
V gene: TRBV19
clone size: NA
D gene: NA
CDR3 DNA: TGTGCCAGTACCCAGGCGGGGGCGTCTTCTGGAAACACCATATATTTT
CDR3 protein: CASTQAGASSGNTIYF

J gene: TRBJ2-7
V gene: TRBV4-2
clone size: few
D gene: NA
CDR3 DNA: TGTGCCAGCAGCCTACCCTCTGGCGGGCCGCATGGCGAGCAGTACTTC
CDR3 protein: CASSLPSGGPHGEQYF

J gene: TRBJ2-3
V gene: TRBV9
clone size: few
D gene: NA
CDR3 DNA: TGTGCCAGCAGCACCCCGGGGTCTGGGGGGACGCAGTATTTT
CDR3 protein: CASSTPGSGGTQYF

J gene: TRBJ2-3
V gene: TRBV29-1
clone size: NA
D gene: NA
CDR3 DNA: TGCAGCGTGGTAAATAGCCGGGATCCCGCGCAGTATTTT
CDR3 protein: CSVVNSRDPAQYF

J gene: TRBJ1-6
V gene: TRBV7-9
clone size: NA
D gene: NA
CDR3 DNA: TGTGCCAGCAGCCGAAGACAGGCTAATTCACCCCTCCACTTT
CDR3 protein: CASSRRQANSPLHF

J gene: TRBJ1-2
V gene: TRBV29-1
clone size: NA
D gene: TRBD1
CDR3 DNA: TGCAGCGTTGAACTCAGGACAGGGGGCCACAGGAACTATGGCTACACCTTC
CDR3 protein: CSVELRTGGHRNYGYTF

J gene: TRBJ1-1
V gene: TRBV5-4
clone size: NA
D gene: NA
CDR3 DNA: TGTGCCAGCAGTAGGGATTTCACTGAAGCTTTCTTT
CDR3 protein: CASSRDFTEAFF